This T cell receptor beta chain was identified in a study of cytomegalovirus exposure and HLA in healthy donors. Overall study results and limits: CMV antigen specificity of a few CMV-associated chains was confirmed in vitro. Being productive about 87% or about 30% of the time was typical of most TCR beta V segments in an earlier analysis.

PCR used 60 Vbeta primers and 13 Jbeta primers. Libraries were prepared by immunoSEQ multiplex PCR; TCRdb keeps only in-frame clonotypes and omits some of them. The table includes 130,000 or so clones, over 75% detected once. Turning to this clone: Its specificity is not known.

V was cut by 5 bases and J by 4 bases, with 8 bases left in between. The CDR3 runs to 13 residues. Looked up from germline, CDR1 is SGHNT and CDR2 is YENEEA. The TCR was taken from a male donor in good health and CMV-seropositive. Sequenced sample: PBMCs. The rearrangement uses TRBV11-3 and TRBJ2-2; a weak D match, TRBD2 (5 bases). The CDR3, as DNA: TGTGCCAGCAGCCCCCGGGGCACCGGGGAGCTGTTTTTT. Translating gives CASSPRGTGELFF.